Shown below are 27 T cell receptor beta chains from a single sample sequenced in a study of OX40 agonist ivuxolimab in advanced cancers. The library relied on the immunoSEQ multiplex PCR assay. TCRdb retrieved this table from immuneACCESS and kept in-frame rearrangements only. Not all clones are present; in checked studies, unresolved V genes account for under half, and no reason is known for the remainder. This sample lists some 49,000 clones; less than 85% were detected once. The top ten clonotypes cover approximately 20% of the sample. The sample was CD4+ or CD8+ T cells sorted from blood, taken in a trial of the OX40 agonist ivuxolimab. Source of these receptors: an adult with an advanced solid tumor such as melanoma, head and neck, liver or kidney cancer.

V and J are TRBV28 and TRBJ2-1; 9 bases agree with TRBD1. The CDR3 consists of 15 residues. Germline CDR1 reads MDHEN; CDR2 reads SYDVKM. With 6 bases clipped from V and 5 bases from J, the junction kept 8 bases outside the gene matches. The CDR3 DNA sequence: TGTGCCAGCAGGATCGGGACAGGGTCCCACAATGAGCAGTTCTTC. This gives the protein CASRIGTGSHNEQFF.

The rearrangement joins TRBV2 to TRBJ2-7; 7 bases are a match to TRBD2. The length of the CDR3 is 15 residues. V was pared by 5 bases and J by 2 bases, with 9 bases of the junction left unmatched. Germline values: CDR1 SNHLY, CDR2 FYNNEI. For the CDR3, the DNA is TGTGCCAGCAGTATCGCCGGACTAGTCCCCTACGAGCAGTACGTC. Its translation is CASSIAGLVPYEQYV.

The chain links TRBV9 to TRBJ1-2; D gene ambiguous. CDR3 length equals 14 residues. The germline gives CDR1 SGDLS, CDR2 YYNGEE. V was clipped by 4 bases and J by 4 bases, with 14 bases between them. The CDR3 DNA reads TGTGCCAGCAGCCCCCGCTCCCAATCCTATGGCTACACCTTC. This translates into CASSPRSQSYGYTF.

V is TRBV9 and J is TRBJ1-6; maybe TRBD1 (6 bases). Germline V gene data show CDR1 as SGDLS and CDR2 as YYNGEE. CDR3 length: 16 residues. The V and J ends lost 7 bases and 5 bases respectively, with 19 bases between them. This CDR3 reads CASSLRGDYDNSPLHF. The CDR3 nucleotides are TGTGCCAGCTCCCTGAGGGGGGACTATGATAATTCACCCCTCCACTTT.

This chain uses TRBV9 with TRBJ1-2; maybe TRBD1 (6 bases). The CDR3 runs 13 residues. Deletions cut 0 bases from V and 8 bases from J, with 11 bases between. Germline V lookup: CDR1 SGDLS, CDR2 YYNGEE. The DNA for the CDR3 is TGTGCCAGCAGCGTAGCAGGGGCTGGCGGCTACACCTTC. This gives the protein CASSVAGAGGYTF.

This chain links TRBV4-1 with TRBJ2-7, with 11 bases that match TRBD2. The CDR3 covers 15 residues. Germline trimming cut 3 bases from V and 3 bases from J; bases unmatched to any gene: 4. CDR1 and CDR2 (germline): MGHRA, YSYEKL. The CDR3 sequence is CASSHSSGGYYEQYF. CDR3 in DNA: TGCGCCAGCAGCCATTCTAGCGGGGGGTACTACGAGCAGTACTTC.

The count of this clone is one. The chain carries TRBV7-9 and TRBJ2-5; D possibly matches TRBD1 or TRBD2 (5 bases each). The J call may be wrong; the DNA end is better matched by TRBJ2-7. CDR3 length: 14 amino acids. CDR1 and CDR2 (germline): SEHNR, FQNEAQ (reference sequence). CDR3 in amino acids: CASSLVGGDHEQYF. DNA for the CDR3: TGTGCCAGCAGCTTAGTGGGTGGGGACCACGAGCAGTACTTC.

J is TRBJ2-1 and V is TRBV7-7; D is possibly TRBD2 (6 bases). Germline-derived CDR1 and CDR2 are SSHAT and FNYEAQ (reference sequence). V shed 5 bases and J shed 9 bases, with 14 bases lying between them. The CDR3 contains 13 residues. Written as DNA, the CDR3 is TGTGCCAGCAGCATTTCTCGGGGGAGTGAGCAGTTCTTC. Translation gives CASSISRGSEQFF. Drawing the rest from reference TRBV7-7 and TRBJ2-1, the complete variable domain is GAGVSQSPRYKVTKRGQDVTLRCDPISSHATLYWYQQALGQGPEFLTYFNYEAQPDKSGLPSDRFSAERPEGSISTLTIQRTEQRDSAMYRCASSISRGSEQFFGPGTRLTVL.

This clone was counted once. The rearrangement joins TRBV7-9 to TRBJ2-7; D perhaps matches TRBD1 (5 bases). The CDR3 loop spans 14 amino acids. Trimming pared 4 bases from V and 0 bases from J, leaving 10 bases between. Germline V gene lookup returns CDR1 SEHNR and CDR2 FQNEAQ (reference sequence). DNA for the CDR3: TGTGCCAGCAGCTCGGACAAGAACTCCTACGAGCAGTACTTC. Translating it yields CASSSDKNSYEQYF.

The rearrangement joins TRBV11-1 to TRBJ1-2; D call uncertain. CDR1 and CDR2 from the germline V gene are SGHAT and FQDESV (reference sequence). The CDR3 has 14 residues. The ends were cut back, 5 bases at V and 7 bases at J, with 17 bases in the middle. The CDR3 is CASSIHQLMPGYTF. The CDR3 DNA follows: TGTGCCAGCAGCATTCACCAGCTTATGCCTGGCTACACCTTC.

This clone was picked up a small number of times. The genes are TRBV9 and TRBJ1-1; tentative D call: TRBD1 (5 bases). V was shortened by 0 bases and J by 12 bases, with 15 bases between the two germline ends. The CDR3 extends over 13 amino acids. Germline V gene data show CDR1 as SGDLS and CDR2 as YYNGEE. The CDR3 protein is CASSVGGAGWTFF. The CDR3 region has the DNA TGTGCCAGCAGCGTAGGGGGCGCAGGTTGGACTTTCTTT.

This chain joins TRBV7-9 and TRBJ2-1; TRBD1 might be the D (6 bases). Germline CDR1 and CDR2: SEHNR and FQNEAQ (reference sequence). The CDR3 covers 12 residues. V lost 1 base and J lost 11, with 9 bases in between. The CDR3 DNA is TGTGCCAGCAGCTTAGGGGGGCAGCAGCAGTTCTTC. This encodes CASSLGGQQQFF.

The chain is built from TRBV4-1 and TRBJ1-1; 11 nucleotides align to TRBD1. CDR1 is MGHRA and CDR2 is YSYEKL in the germline V gene. Unmatched junction bases numbered 5, after V lost 3 bases and J lost 5 bases. The CDR3 consists of 15 residues. In nucleotides, the CDR3 is TGCGCCAGCAGCCACTCCGGGACAGGGGGGACTGAAGCTTTCTTT. Protein: CASSHSGTGGTEAFF.

This clone has just one count. The V call is TRBV7-6, the J call TRBJ1-5, with D possibly matching TRBD1 (5 bases). From germline, CDR1 is SGHVS and CDR2 FNYEAQ. The CDR3 is 13 residues long. Between the trimmed V and J ends, which lost 3 bases and 4 bases, there was a span of 7 bases. The CDR3 protein is CASSFGGNQPQHF. Here the CDR3 DNA reads TGTGCCAGCAGCTTCGGGGGGAATCAGCCCCAGCATTTT. The variable domain in full, completed from reference TRBV7-6 and TRBJ1-5, reads GAGVSQSPRYKVTKRGQDVALRCDPISGHVSLYWYRQALGQGPEFLTYFNYEAQQDKSGLPNDRFSAERPEGSISTLTIQRTEQRDSAMYRCASSFGGNQPQHFGDGTRLSIL.

The J gene is TRBJ1-2, the V gene TRBV7-3, with TRBD1 as a possible D gene (5 bases). The germline V and J ends were trimmed by 2 bases and 2 bases, with 6 bases remaining between them. This CDR3 spans 13 amino acids. Germline CDR1 and CDR2: SGHTA and FQGTGA. The CDR3 DNA reads as TGTGCCAGCAGCTTACAGGGAAACTATGGCTACACCTTC. Encoded protein: CASSLQGNYGYTF. The complete variable domain, with remaining parts taken from reference TRBV7-3 and TRBJ1-2, reads GAGVSQTPSNKVTEKGKYVELRCDPISGHTALYWYRQSLGQGPEFLIYFQGTGAADDSGLPNDRFFAVRPEGSVSTLKIQRTERGDSAVYLCASSLQGNYGYTFGSGTRLTVV.

The chain has TRBV7-3 and TRBJ2-3, with TRBD2 matching 7 bases. V lost 0 bases, J lost 2 bases, and 5 bases stayed unmatched. The CDR3 totals 16 residues. Looked up from germline, CDR1 is SGHTA and CDR2 is FQGTGA. CDR3 in DNA: TGTGCCAGCAGCTTAACGGGCGGGGGACTCACAGATACGCAGTATTTT. Protein: CASSLTGGGLTDTQYF.

V and J are TRBV7-8 and TRBJ2-7; tentatively, D is TRBD2 (6 bases). Germline assignment: CDR1 SGHVS and CDR2 FQNEAQ. The CDR3 is made up of 15 amino acids. Trimming pared 6 bases from V and 4 bases from J, leaving 19 bases between. The CDR3 spells CASSWGEGSTYEQYF. Here the CDR3 DNA reads TGTGCCAGCAGTTGGGGGGAAGGTTCGACGTACGAGCAGTACTTC.

The V and J genes are TRBV5-6 and TRBJ2-7, with D tentatively TRBD2 (6 bases). In germline, CDR1 is SGHDT, CDR2 YYEEEE. Trimming cost V 2 bases and J 3 bases, with 15 bases left between them. CDR3 length equals 15 residues. Here the CDR3 reads CASSFRGNKDYEQYV. CDR3 nucleotide sequence: TGTGCCAGCAGCTTTCGGGGGAATAAGGACTACGAGCAGTACGTC.

This chain links TRBV7-2 with TRBJ2-7; 12 positions agree with TRBD2. Germline V gives CDR1 SGHTA, CDR2 FQGNSA. The CDR3 runs 16 residues. V shed 7 bases, J shed 3 bases, and the junction held 10 bases outside the gene matches. This chain's CDR3 is CASTSTSGGPGYEQYF. In DNA form, the CDR3 reads TGTGCCAGCACCTCGACTAGCGGGGGACCGGGCTACGAGCAGTACTTC.

By sample share, this clone is medium-sized. The V and J genes are TRBV27 and TRBJ2-7; perhaps TRBD2 as D (5 bases). Germline CDR1 MNHEY, CDR2 SMNVEV (reference sequence). V dropped 3 bases and J dropped 6 bases, with 12 bases sitting between them. This CDR3 has 13 residues. CDR3 amino acids: CASSLGALSEQYV. The CDR3 DNA sequence: TGTGCCAGCAGTTTGGGAGCCCTCTCCGAGCAGTACGTC.

CDR3: CASNIRVTHHEQYF. CDR3 sequence (DNA): TGTGCCAGCAACATCAGGGTTACCCACCACGAGCAGTACTTC. J is TRBJ2-7 and V is TRBV12-1; the table calls TRBD1, which could not be checked here. TRBV12-1 is given as a pseudogene. This CDR3 has 14 amino acids.

J is TRBJ1-1 and V is TRBV5-5; D call uncertain. Germline V gives CDR1 SGHKS, CDR2 YYEKEE (reference sequence). The CDR3 is 14 residues long. V was trimmed by 4 bases and J by 0 bases, leaving 10 bases between them. CDR3 in amino acids: CASSVDVVNTEAFF. Here the CDR3 DNA reads TGTGCCAGCAGCGTTGATGTGGTGAACACTGAAGCTTTCTTT.

This sequence joins TRBV6-1 and TRBJ1-4, with TRBD1 as a possible D gene (5 bases). Germline values: CDR1 MNHNS, CDR2 SASEGT. Trimming stripped 6 bases from V and 4 bases from J, with 12 bases between. The CDR3 is 14 amino acids. The CDR3 region is CASRDGGINEKLFF. CDR3 DNA: TGTGCCAGCAGGGACGGGGGAATTAATGAAAAACTGTTTTTT.

The V gene is TRBV4-2, the J gene TRBJ2-3; 8 nucleotides match TRBD2. The CDR3 is 16 residues long. Losses at the gene ends were 4 bases for V and 0 bases for J; bases not matched to a gene: 6. Germline V gene data show CDR1 as LGHNA and CDR2 as YNFKEQ. For the CDR3, the DNA is TGTGCCAGCAGCCCGACTAGCGCCACTAGCACAGATACGCAGTATTTT. Translating gives CASSPTSATSTDTQYF.

The chain is built from TRBV11-2 and TRBJ2-3; TRBD2 aligns across 9 bases. Germline V gives CDR1 SGHAT, CDR2 FQNNGV. Germline trimming cut 5 bases from V and 6 bases from J; bases unmatched to any gene: 12. CDR3 length equals 16 residues. The CDR3 reads CASSPGGGGALDTQYF. DNA of the CDR3: TGTGCCAGCAGCCCCGGGGGCGGGGGGGCCCTTGATACGCAGTATTTT.

The chain uses TRBV7-3 and TRBJ1-5; D possibly corresponds to TRBD1 (5 bases). The germline CDR1 and CDR2 sequences are SGHTA and FQGTGA. Trimming took 6 bases from V and 9 from J, leaving 15 bases between them. CDR3 size: 13 residues. The CDR3 DNA reads as TGTGCCAGCAGACAAGACAGTCTTCGGCCCCAGCATTTT. It is translated as CASRQDSLRPQHF.

Written as DNA, the CDR3 is TGTGCCAGCAGCTTAGGTCCATTCTCCTACGAGCAGTACGTC. As protein: CASSLGPFSYEQYV. The chain is built from TRBV11-2 and TRBJ2-7, with unresolved D. Germline CDR1 SGHAT, CDR2 FQNNGV. There are 14 residues in the CDR3. Trimming cost V 1 base and J 0 bases, with 7 bases left between them.